The 18 T cell receptor beta chains given below trace back to one sample, sequenced in a study of cytomegalovirus exposure and HLA in healthy donors. PCR employed 60 Vbeta and 13 Jbeta primers. The data were produced by immunoSEQ multiplex PCR, yet TCRdb's version contains in-frame clones alone and is incomplete. The sample shows around 110,000 clones, about 80% of them seen only once. The sample consisted of PBMCs. Receptor source: a man aged 30 to 39 in good health and CMV-seropositive.

This clone was detected a few times. Compared with germline, one end of the junction differs, possibly owing to a read error. The chain carries TRBV4-3 and TRBJ2-6, with a tentative D call TRBD1 (5 bases). Germline CDR1 reads LGHNA; CDR2 reads YSLEER. This CDR3 is built from 16 residues. CDR3 in amino acids: CASSQDHGSGANGLTF. CDR3 in DNA: TGCGCCAGCAGCCAAGATCATGGGTCTGGGGCCAACGGCCTGACTTTC.

This chain uses TRBV11-3 with TRBJ1-1; TRBD1 might be the D (5 bases). CDR3 length: 14 residues. Germline CDR1 reads SGHNT; CDR2 reads YENEEA. The V and J ends lost 1 base and 6 bases respectively, with 12 bases between them. In DNA form, the CDR3 reads TGTGCCAGCAGCTTAGTTTCGACAGCACCTGAAGCTTTCTTT. The encoded protein is CASSLVSTAPEAFF.

Of note for this clone: At one boundary the junction diverges from the germline segment, which might be a read error. The gene calls are TRBV7-9 and TRBJ2-4, with D unresolved. Germline V gene data show CDR1 as SEHNR and CDR2 as FQNEAQ (reference sequence). The CDR3 runs 13 residues. The CDR3 sequence: CSSSLSSHNIQYF. CDR3 coding DNA: TGTTCCAGCAGCTTGAGTTCCCACAACATTCAGTACTTC.

The V gene is TRBV10-3, the J gene TRBJ1-5; a possible D gene is TRBD1 (6 bases). The CDR3 has 17 residues. V was clipped by 10 bases and J by 0 bases, with 22 bases between them. The germline gives CDR1 ENHRY, CDR2 SYGVKD. CDR3 DNA sequence: TGTGCCACAGCCCCAAAATCAGGGGACCTTAGCAATCAGCCCCAGCATTTT. It codes for CATAPKSGDLSNQPQHF.

The table lists this clone with a count of one. This rearrangement joins TRBV27 to TRBJ2-1, with a possible D match to TRBD1 (6 bases). Trimming pared 5 bases from V and 5 bases from J, leaving 19 bases between. The CDR3 has 16 amino acids. Germline V gene data show CDR1 as MNHEY and CDR2 as SMNVEV (reference sequence). CDR3 sequence reads: CASSVYRDPYDNEQFF. The CDR3 coding sequence is TGTGCCAGCAGTGTCTACAGGGATCCCTACGACAATGAGCAGTTCTTC.

The V gene is TRBV5-6, the J gene TRBJ1-5; TRBD1 agrees at 12 bases. Germline V gives CDR1 SGHDT, CDR2 YYEEEE. Trimming took 0 bases from V and 6 from J; bases not matched to a gene: 4. This CDR3 has 16 residues. As DNA, the CDR3 is TGTGCCAGCAGCTTGGCCAGGGACAGGGGGCTTCAGCCCCAGCATTTT. Its translation: CASSLARDRGLQPQHF.

The chain uses TRBV7-9 and TRBJ2-7, with D possibly being TRBD2 (5 bases). Germline CDR1 SEHNR, CDR2 FQNEAQ (reference sequence). V gave up 7 bases and J gave up 3 bases, with 22 bases separating them. The CDR3 extends over 16 amino acids. CDR3 amino acids: CASTPGPGRLRYEQYF. CDR3 nucleotide sequence: TGTGCCAGCACGCCGGGTCCGGGAAGACTCCGCTACGAGCAGTACTTC.

The genes are TRBV28 and TRBJ2-4; D possibly corresponds to TRBD1 (6 bases). Germline values: CDR1 MDHEN, CDR2 SYDVKM. The V gene lost 7 bases and the J gene lost 8 bases, with 15 bases spanning the gap. The CDR3 has 13 amino acids. CDR3 DNA: TGTGCCAGCACCGGACAGCTGGGGCACATTCAGTACTTC. The encoded protein is CASTGQLGHIQYF.

V usage is TRBV4-2 and J usage is TRBJ2-1; 13 bases line up with TRBD2. V lost 4 bases to trimming and J lost 5 bases; unmatched junction nucleotides: 5. Germline lookup yields CDR1 LGHNA and CDR2 YNFKEQ. The CDR3 has 16 amino acids. The CDR3, as DNA: TGTGCCAGCAGCCGCGGACTAGCGGGAGCGGACAATGAGCAGTTCTTC. Amino acids: CASSRGLAGADNEQFF.

V and J are TRBV11-2 and TRBJ2-1, with D possibly being TRBD2 (6 bases). The V gene's germline CDR1 is SGHAT and CDR2 FQNNGV. The CDR3 contains 18 residues. Between the trimmed V and J ends, which lost 2 bases and 9 bases, there was a span of 26 bases. The CDR3 loop reads CASSLYRGGLSKSGEQFF. The DNA for the CDR3 is TGTGCCAGCAGCTTATATCGTGGAGGGCTAAGTAAATCGGGTGAGCAGTTCTTC. Full variable domain (rest looked up from reference TRBV11-2 and TRBJ2-1): EAGVAQSPRYKIIEKRQSVAFWCNPISGHATLYWYQQILGQGPKLLIQFQNNGVVDDSQLPKDRFSAERLKGVDSTLKIQPAKLEDSAVYLCASSLYRGGLSKSGEQFFGPGTRLTVL.

This chain uses TRBV11-3 with TRBJ1-3; tentative D call: TRBD1 (5 bases). This CDR3 spans 15 amino acids. Germline CDR1 reads SGHNT; CDR2 reads YENEEA. V lost 1 base and J lost 3, with 10 bases in between. The CDR3 sequence: CASSLGGGYGNTIYF. DNA for the CDR3: TGTGCCAGCAGCTTAGGGGGCGGATATGGAAACACCATATATTTT.

The CDR3, as DNA: TGTGCCAGCAGCCTCACCGGACAGGGGCGGGAGGCTTTCTTT. Amino acids: CASSLTGQGREAFF. The J gene is TRBJ1-1, the V gene TRBV13, with 9 bases identical to TRBD1. Germline CDR1 PRHDT, CDR2 FYEKMQ (reference sequence). Trimming removed 5 bases from V and 11 bases from J; junction bases left unmatched: 12. The CDR3 contains 14 residues.

The genes are TRBV4-3 and TRBJ2-5; 16 bases align to TRBD2. The trim removed 1 base at V and 3 bases at J, leaving 5 bases unmatched. Germline CDR1 reads LGHNA; CDR2 reads YSLEER. There are 18 residues in the CDR3. CDR3 in DNA: TGCGCCAGCAGCCAAGGCGGGACTAGCGGGAGGGCCGAAGAGACCCAGTACTTC. Translated, it gives CASSQGGTSGRAEETQYF.

The chain employs TRBV11-2 and TRBJ2-7; D call uncertain. V was shortened by 4 bases and J by 0 bases, with 10 bases between the two germline ends. Germline V gives CDR1 SGHAT, CDR2 FQNNGV. The CDR3 runs to 14 residues. CDR3 sequence (DNA): TGTGCCAGCAGCTACCGACGGAGCTCCTACGAGCAGTACTTC. Residues: CASSYRRSSYEQYF.

The chain links TRBV28 to TRBJ2-5; 8 bases are shared with TRBD2. The J call is uncertain, as TRBJ2-7 better fits the DNA end. The V gene's germline CDR1 is MDHEN and CDR2 SYDVKM. There are 15 residues in the CDR3. The CDR3, as DNA: TGTGCCAGCAGTTTACCGAGGACTAGCACCTACGAGCAGTACTTC. Translation: CASSLPRTSTYEQYF.

This clone was recorded once. The genes are TRBV15 and TRBJ2-5, with 8 bases identical to TRBD1. This CDR3 region has 15 residues. V dropped 8 bases and J dropped 4; count of bases not matched to a gene: 12. Germline lookup yields CDR1 LNHNV and CDR2 YYDKDF (reference sequence). Written as DNA, the CDR3 is TGTGCCACCGAACATCCTGCAGGGGGCTCAGAGACCCAGTACTTC. It is translated as CATEHPAGGSETQYF. The whole variable domain, filled in from reference TRBV15 and TRBJ2-5, reads DAMVIQNPRYQVTQFGKPVTLSCSQTLNHNVMYWYQQKSSQAPKLLFHYYDKDFNNEADTPDNFQSRRPNTSFCFLDIRSPGLGDTAMYLCATEHPAGGSETQYFGPGTRLLVL.

This clone appeared a single time. The J gene is TRBJ2-2, the V gene TRBV14; the D gene is possibly TRBD1 (5 bases). The CDR3 consists of 14 residues. V was clipped by 6 bases and J by 3 bases, with 11 bases between them. Germline CDR1 SGHDN, CDR2 FVKESK. The CDR3 sequence: CASSPRVHTGELFF. The DNA of the CDR3 is TGTGCCAGCAGTCCCAGGGTCCACACCGGGGAGCTGTTTTTT.

The J gene is TRBJ1-1, the V gene TRBV7-6; D not resolved. The CDR3 is 15 residues long. CDR1 and CDR2 from the germline V gene are SGHVS and FNYEAQ. V was trimmed by 0 bases and J by 3 bases, leaving 11 bases between them. This CDR3 is CASSLARGIYTEAFF. In DNA form, the CDR3 reads TGTGCCAGCAGCTTAGCGCGAGGGATTTACACTGAAGCTTTCTTT. Based on the CDR3 plus reference TRBV7-6 and TRBJ1-1, the full variable domain is GAGVSQSPRYKVTKRGQDVALRCDPISGHVSLYWYRQALGQGPEFLTYFNYEAQQDKSGLPNDRFSAERPEGSISTLTIQRTEQRDSAMYRCASSLARGIYTEAFFGQGTRLTVV.